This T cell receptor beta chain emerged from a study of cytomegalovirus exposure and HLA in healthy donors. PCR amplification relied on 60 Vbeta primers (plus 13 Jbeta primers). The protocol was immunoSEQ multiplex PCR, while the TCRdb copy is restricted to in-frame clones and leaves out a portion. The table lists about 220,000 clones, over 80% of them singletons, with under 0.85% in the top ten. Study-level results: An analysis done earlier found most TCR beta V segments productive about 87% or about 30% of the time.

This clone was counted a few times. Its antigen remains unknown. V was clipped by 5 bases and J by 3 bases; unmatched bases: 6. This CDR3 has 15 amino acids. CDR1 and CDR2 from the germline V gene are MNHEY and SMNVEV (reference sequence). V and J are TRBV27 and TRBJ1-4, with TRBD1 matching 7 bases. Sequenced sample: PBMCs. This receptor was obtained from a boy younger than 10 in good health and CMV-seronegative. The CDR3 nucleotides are TGTGCCAGCAGTACACAGGGGTTCCCTAATGAAAAACTGTTTTTT. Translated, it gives CASSTQGFPNEKLFF.